These 13 T cell receptor beta chains were sequenced from one sample in a study of OX40 agonist ivuxolimab in advanced cancers. The protocol was immunoSEQ multiplex PCR, while the TCRdb copy is restricted to in-frame clones and leaves out a portion. Of tens of thousands of clones listed, about 83% are singletons. The sample here was CD4+ or CD8+ T cells sorted from blood, taken in a trial of the OX40 agonist ivuxolimab. Receptors originate from an adult with an advanced solid tumor such as melanoma, head and neck, liver or kidney cancer.

This rearrangement joins TRBV5-6 to TRBJ2-7; 9 nucleotides align to TRBD1. Germline lookup yields CDR1 SGHDT and CDR2 YYEEEE. V lost 3 bases and J lost 6; bases outside the gene matches: 10. CDR3 size: 15 residues. The chain's CDR3 is CASSSRDRVESEQYF. CDR3 nucleotides: TGTGCCAGCAGCTCCCGGGACAGGGTAGAGTCCGAGCAGTACTTC.

This clone has more than one count but fewer than ten. Relative to the germline gene, one junction end is altered; a read error may explain this. The chain joins TRBV5-4 to TRBJ2-3; 7 positions agree with TRBD2. CDR3 size: 15 residues. Germline loops: CDR1 SGHNT, CDR2 YYREEE (reference sequence). The CDR3 sequence is CASSQDKRDTDTQYF. CDR3 bases: TGCGCCAGCAGCCAAGACAAGCGGGACACAGATACGCAGTATTTT.

V is TRBV27 and J is TRBJ1-1, with a tentative D call TRBD1 (6 bases). The CDR3 totals 11 residues. V lost 7 bases and J lost 7, with 10 bases in between. The germline gives CDR1 MNHEY, CDR2 SMNVEV (reference sequence). The CDR3 loop reads CASTKGVEAFF. DNA for the CDR3: TGTGCCAGCACCAAGGGGGTTGAAGCTTTCTTT.

This chain connects TRBV5-4 to TRBJ1-5; 9 bases align to TRBD1. V lost 4 bases to trimming and J lost 5 bases; unmatched junction nucleotides: 1. Germline CDR1 is SGHNT and CDR2 is YYREEE (reference sequence). This CDR3 is built from 13 residues. This chain's CDR3 is CASSRDRDQPQHF. CDR3 coding DNA: TGTGCCAGCAGCCGGGACAGGGATCAGCCCCAGCATTTT.

The genes are TRBV5-4 and TRBJ2-3, with 12 positions matching TRBD2. V shed 3 bases and J 2 bases; nucleotides not matched to a gene: 4. Germline loops: CDR1 SGHNT, CDR2 YYREEE (reference sequence). The CDR3 has 16 amino acids. CDR3 DNA: TGTGCCAGCAGCTCACGACTAGCGGGGGCCACAGATACGCAGTATTTT. Residues: CASSSRLAGATDTQYF.

The V call is TRBV5-8, the J call TRBJ2-7; no definite D call. V shed 4 bases and J shed 0 bases, with 17 bases lying between them. The CDR3 runs to 16 residues. Germline V lookup: CDR1 SGHTS, CDR2 YDEGEE. CDR3 residues: CASSPQVSASSYEQYF. DNA of the CDR3: TGTGCCAGCAGCCCCCAAGTCAGCGCGAGCTCCTACGAGCAGTACTTC.

CDR3 bases: TGTGCCAGCAGTCACCGAGCGGGTCGTGAGGAGCAGTACTTC. Translating it yields CASSHRAGREEQYF. V gene TRBV27 combines with J gene TRBJ2-7; tentative D call: TRBD2 (6 bases). The CDR3 is made up of 14 amino acids. Trimming removed 5 bases from V and 7 bases from J, with 18 bases in between. Germline CDR1 and CDR2: MNHEY and SMNVEV (reference sequence).

As DNA, the CDR3 is TGTGCCAGCAGTTATTTGGTGGGAGAGACCCAGTACTTC. Translating gives CASSYLVGETQYF. The genes are TRBV6-5 and TRBJ2-5; D not certain. CDR3 length equals 13 residues. The ends were cut back, 3 bases at V and 4 bases at J, with 9 bases in the middle. Germline lookup yields CDR1 MNHEY and CDR2 SVGAGI.

The chain combines TRBV5-1 with TRBJ1-1, with D hard to call. V lost 0 bases and J 2 bases, leaving 11 bases between the germline ends. The CDR3 consists of 15 residues. Germline V gene sequence: CDR1 SGHRS, CDR2 YFSETQ. CDR3: CASSLERVPNTEAFF. The CDR3, as DNA: TGCGCCAGCAGCTTGGAGAGGGTTCCCAACACTGAAGCTTTCTTT.

The chain carries TRBV5-1 and TRBJ2-2, with 10 nucleotides matching TRBD1. Looked up from germline, CDR1 is SGHRS and CDR2 is YFSETQ. The J segment lost 5 bases and the V segment lost 7 bases, leaving 5 bases of the junction unmatched. CDR3 length: 14 amino acids. In nucleotides, the CDR3 is TGCGCCAGCGGCGGACAGGGGGAAACCGGGGAGCTGTTTTTT. This gives the protein CASGGQGETGELFF.

This clone occurred once. The J gene is TRBJ1-2, the V gene TRBV30; possible D gene TRBD1, 5 bases. CDR3 length equals 17 residues. Germline CDR1 GTSNPN, CDR2 SVGIG (reference sequence). Trimming left V 2 bases short and J 3 bases short, with 22 bases between. The CDR3 here is CAWSKPGLSLPYYGYTF. As DNA, the CDR3 is TGTGCCTGGAGTAAGCCGGGACTCTCGCTTCCCTACTATGGCTACACCTTC.

V usage is TRBV15 and J usage is TRBJ2-7, with D perhaps matching TRBD1 (5 bases). This CDR3 has 15 amino acids. Germline V CDR1 and CDR2: LNHNV, YYDKDF (reference sequence). Between the trimmed V and J ends, which lost 5 bases and 2 bases, there was a span of 16 bases. The CDR3 reads CATSESQGFPYEQYF. The CDR3 coding sequence is TGTGCCACCAGCGAGAGCCAGGGTTTCCCCTACGAGCAGTACTTC.

The chain is built from TRBV5-6 and TRBJ2-7; TRBD1 agrees at 7 bases. The V and J ends lost 0 bases and 6 bases, in that order; junction bases with no gene match: 6. The CDR3 sequence is 14 residues long. Germline V gene sequence: CDR1 SGHDT, CDR2 YYEEEE. The CDR3 here is CASSLEQGSGEQYF. Here the CDR3 DNA reads TGTGCCAGCAGCTTGGAACAGGGGTCTGGCGAGCAGTACTTC.